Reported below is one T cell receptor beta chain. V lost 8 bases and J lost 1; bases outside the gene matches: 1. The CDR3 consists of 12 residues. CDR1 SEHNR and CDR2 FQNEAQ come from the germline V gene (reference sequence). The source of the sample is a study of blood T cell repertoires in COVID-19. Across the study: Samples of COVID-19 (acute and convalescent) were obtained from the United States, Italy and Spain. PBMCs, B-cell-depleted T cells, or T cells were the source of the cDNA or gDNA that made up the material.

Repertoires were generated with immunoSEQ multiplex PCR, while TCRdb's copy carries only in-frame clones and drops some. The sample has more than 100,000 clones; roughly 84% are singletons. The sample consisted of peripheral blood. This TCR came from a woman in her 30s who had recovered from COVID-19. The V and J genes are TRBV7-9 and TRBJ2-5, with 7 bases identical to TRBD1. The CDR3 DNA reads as TGTGCCAGCCGGGACAGCCAAGAGACCCAGTACTTC. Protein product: CASRDSQETQYF.